This T cell receptor (beta chain) was captured in a study of shared clonotypes between healthy human individuals (TCRdb year 2020). Regarding the complete study: Two women and three men aged 18 to 49 years were included in the cohort. For each donor, three plates each were used for CD4 naive and CD4 memory, two plates were used for CD8 naive, and one plate was used for CD8 memory. Blood TCR repertoires of about 5 healthy adults were deeply sequenced to estimate repertoire size and the extent of clonotype sharing between individuals. Libraries were prepared and TCR repertoires were sequenced by different laboratories using diverse techniques, in order to increase sequencing depth and limit assay-specific biases. Between about 0.94 and 8.9 billion PBMCs per donor were obtained by leukapheresis. Points the paper makes about the study in general: Only blood was sampled, and tissue TCR repertoires likely differ from those in blood. Compared with non-shared clonotypes, the clonotypes found in all four sorted-subset donors had higher generation probabilities. Estimated clonotype richness was generally larger for naive than for memory subsets. Sharing across a few donors was observed for around 5% of naive CD4, 3% to 3.5% of naive CD8, roughly 2.4% of memory CD4, and 0.4% of memory CD8 clonotypes. Based on pairwise subsampling, the degree of clonotype sharing among donors was expected to be affected by sequencing depth. Incomplete sequencing was indicated by rarefaction of sorted-subset datasets, despite the large sequencing depth. The small number of donors limited the genetic and exposure-history diversity represented.

Using the deep immunoSEQ assay, TCR CDR3 regions were amplified from genomic DNA by multiplex PCR. Extracted genomic DNA from each cell subset was distributed evenly across all wells of several immunoSEQ 96-well plates, and each plate was treated as a replicate. For sorted subsets, each replicate PCR was loaded with around 200 ng genomic DNA, equivalent to about 33,000 T cell genomes. Purified libraries were quantified with a Qubit 3.0 fluorometer, sized on a Bioanalyzer 2100, and re-quantified with the KAPA Library Quantification kit. A separate single-read 150-cycle Illumina NextSeq 550 flow cell was used to sequence each immunoSEQ 96-well plate. As for the authors' bioinformatics: Because the immunoSEQ output held only junctional sequences and lacked quality scores, the filtering could not match the filtering applied to full-length reads. To assign V/J genes and CDR3, sequences were annotated using PyIR, a Python wrapper for IgBLAST v1.9, with IMGT germline references. Reads with weak V/J assignments (E-value above 1e-6), missing CDR3, stop codons, out-of-frame junctions, or ambiguous translated residues were removed. V3J clonotypes were defined as sequences sharing an identical inferred V gene, J gene, and CDR3 amino acid sequence. Percentage overlap between repertoires was computed as shared unique clonotypes divided by the size of the smaller repertoire. Richness of each repertoire was evaluated using RTK rarefaction, the Chao1 estimator, and Recon v2.1 estimates of unobserved clonotypes. For all TCRbeta clonotypes obtained by the gDNA method from a few donors, generation probabilities were computed with OLGA. Imported from immuneACCESS, the table was reduced by TCRdb to in-frame sequences with V and J called. These copies leave out some clones; in studies compared against another copy, an unresolved V gene accounts for under half, and the cause of the remainder is not known. That table is the source of V, J and clone size, and D and trimming were worked out from the DNA. The sample profile shows about 2.2 million clones; about 94% of them were found once. Around 1.7% of the sample is in the top ten clones.

A word on this clone: The antigen it recognizes is unknown. The input lacks base qualities; no much larger clone sits a single base away.

CD8 naive samples consisted of CD45RO-negative cells that were positively selected for CCR7, yielding a CD45RA+CCR7+ population without TemRA cells. Donors were healthy HIV-negative adults with no recently reported acute infections or vaccinations. Every donor was a Caucasian adult residing in Nashville, Tennessee, USA. Blood was collected by leukapheresis, and PBMCs were isolated by Ficoll-Histopaque density gradient centrifugation and then cryopreserved in liquid nitrogen vapor phase. Analytical flow cytometry was used to check the purity and quantity of every magnetically sorted T cell population. Each sorted fraction had its genomic DNA isolated and then quantified by UV absorbance on a Nanodrop 2000c. V and J are truncated by 3 bases and 4 bases respectively, leaving an intervening sequence of 22 bases. From its cysteine to its phenylalanine, the CDR3 spans 17 amino acids. Just the 51-base CDR3 DNA is kept, in frame starting at base 1. CDR1 and CDR2 were assigned from the germline V gene as SGDLS and YYNGEE.

The sequence links TRBV9 to TRBJ1-2, with TRBD1 as a weak D call on 5 bases. Sequencing used naive CD8+ T cells from PBMCs. Taken with the paper, the label for cell subset or site translates to: CD45RA+CCR7+. The receptor comes from a man between 18 and 35 years old in good health. Some clones in this sample may be carry-over from other donors' samples. At the DNA level, the sequence is TGTGCCAGCAGCGGGGACCTCGGGACTTCCTACTCCTATGGCTACACCTTC. It translates to CASSGDLGTSYSYGYTF.